The rows below give T cell receptor beta chains drawn from one sample of a study of T cell clonotyping in hematopoietic cell transplantation. The method was immunoSEQ multiplex PCR; TCRdb's version includes in-frame clones alone and lacks a portion of them. Among 25,000 to 30,000 clones listed, around 82% were seen once. Sequences were derived from peripheral blood mononuclear cells, sampled before stem cell transplant. These receptors originate from a man in his forties or fifties with acute myeloid leukemia. Some clones in this sample may be carry-over from other donors' samples. The CDR3 runs from the conserved cysteine through the conserved F or W. The D gene is left open where the match is weak. Not all rows give a size; the values are once, few, many and, for expanded clones, a class.

V gene	clone size	D gene	J gene	CDR3 DNA	CDR3 protein
TRBV4-1	.	.	TRBJ1-2	TGCGCCAGCAGCCAAGGAGGAGGGTATGGCTACACCTTC	CASSQGGGYGYTF
TRBV7-2	.	TRBD1	TRBJ1-5	TGTGCCAGCAGCTTAGGGGACAGGGATATTCAGCCCCAGCATTTT	CASSLGDRDIQPQHF
TRBV7-9	.	TRBD2	TRBJ2-1	TGTGCCAGCAGCTTTGCGGGGGGGGTGAATGAGCAGTTCTTC	CASSFAGGVNEQFF
TRBV6-5	.	.	TRBJ1-4	TGTGCCAGCAGTGGGGACCATGAAAAACTGTTTTTT	CASSGDHEKLFF
TRBV15	few	TRBD1	TRBJ2-2	TGTGCCACCAGCAGAGATCGTCAGGGGGCGTGGGAGCTGTTTTTT	CATSRDRQGAWELFF
TRBV13	.	.	TRBJ2-7	TGTGCCAGCAGCTTTGGACAGGTGGGGAGGGAGCAGTACTTC	CASSFGQVGREQYF
TRBV30	.	.	TRBJ1-1	TGTGCCTGGACCCCTCCCACAGGGATGAACACTGAAGCTTTCTTT	CAWTPPTGMNTEAFF
TRBV11-3	.	.	TRBJ2-3	TGTGCCAGCAGCCCTACTAGCATCGCAGATACGCAGTATTTT	CASSPTSIADTQYF
TRBV6-1	once	TRBD1	TRBJ1-3	TGTGCCAGCAGTACGGGACAGGGTGACGGAAACACCATATATTTT	CASSTGQGDGNTIYF
TRBV4-2	.	.	TRBJ2-7	TGTGCCAGCAGCCAAGATCGCGCGACCTCCTACGAGCAGTACTTC	CASSQDRATSYEQYF
TRBV6-1	.	.	TRBJ2-1	TGTGCCAGCAGGGCCTGGGTAAATGAGCAGTTCTTC	CASRAWVNEQFF
TRBV5-4	.	TRBD1	TRBJ1-4	TGTGCCAGCAGCCAGGCCCCGGACAGGGTTAGGGATGAAAAACTGTTTTTT	CASSQAPDRVRDEKLFF
TRBV5-1	few	.	TRBJ1-2	TGCGCCAGCAGCCGCGAGATGCTTAGGGGCTACACCTTC	CASSREMLRGYTF
TRBV6-1	.	.	TRBJ1-2	TGTGCCAGCAGTGAACGCCGGCGCAGGGGTCTGGCCCCATATGGCTACACCTTC	CASSERRRRGLAPYGYTF
TRBV7-2	.	TRBD1	TRBJ1-5	TGTGCCAGCAGCCCGGACAGGATAAATCAGCCCCAGCATTTT	CASSPDRINQPQHF
TRBV4-1	few	.	TRBJ1-1	TGCGCCAGCAGCCAAGTCTACGACGCTGAAGCTTTCTTT	CASSQVYDAEAFF
TRBV7-3	.	TRBD1	TRBJ1-2	TGTGCCAGCAGCTTAACTGGAAATGACAGGGGATCGAGCTATGGCTACACCTTC	CASSLTGNDRGSSYGYTF
TRBV29-1	.	.	TRBJ1-1	TGCAGCGTTGAAACAGGCGGGTGGACTGAAGCTTTCTTT	CSVETGGWTEAFF
TRBV27	.	TRBD2	TRBJ2-2	TGTGCCAGCAGTTTATCCCTAGCGGGAGGGACGGTCACCGGGGAGCTGTTTTTT	CASSLSLAGGTVTGELFF
TRBV11-2	.	.	TRBJ1-1	TGTGCCAGCAGCGCGATAGCTCTAAGGGCAGCTTTCTTT	CASSAIALRAAFF
TRBV19	.	.	TRBJ1-1	TGTGCCAGTAAAGGTCAGACTCTCATGAACACTGAAGCTTTCTTT	CASKGQTLMNTEAFF
TRBV6-1	.	TRBD1	TRBJ1-2	TGTGCCAGCAGTGAAGAGGGGGCAGTTCAGGGCTACACCTTC	CASSEEGAVQGYTF